The clone carrying this T cell receptor beta chain showed up many times. Its antigen is not known. The data derive from a study of read filtering for tumor transcriptome and immune sequencing. Study summary: Mean patient age was 65.9 years, range roughly 45 to 85; 17 male, roughly 14 female. Whole-transcriptome libraries were prepared after DNase treatment. TCR-mapped reads were about 3.5 to 11 million with IR-seq versus about 80 to 1273 with RNA-seq. Study results and caveats: RNA-seq captured clonotypes less deeply and reliably than IR-seq.

From roughly 390 ng of RNA, a library with molecular barcoded alpha/delta and beta/gamma adaptors was made. TCRdb processed the reads anew with MiXCR; each CDR3 protein has one entry. This sample has about 58,000 distinct CDR3 sequences; around an eighth occur once, and the top ten carry around 16%. The CDR3 is 14 amino acids. V lost 4 bases to trimming and J lost 1 base, with 10 bases between them. Germline CDR1 and CDR2: LNHDA and SQIVND (reference sequence). The receptor's source is a donor over 35 with multiple myeloma. V and J are TRBV19 and TRBJ1-1; D uncertain. The sequenced material came from a population of CD138-negative cells sorted from bone marrow. CDR3 in amino acids: CASSTGRWNTEAFF. CDR3 DNA: TGTGCCAGTAGTACCGGACGGTGGAACACTGAAGCTTTCTTT.